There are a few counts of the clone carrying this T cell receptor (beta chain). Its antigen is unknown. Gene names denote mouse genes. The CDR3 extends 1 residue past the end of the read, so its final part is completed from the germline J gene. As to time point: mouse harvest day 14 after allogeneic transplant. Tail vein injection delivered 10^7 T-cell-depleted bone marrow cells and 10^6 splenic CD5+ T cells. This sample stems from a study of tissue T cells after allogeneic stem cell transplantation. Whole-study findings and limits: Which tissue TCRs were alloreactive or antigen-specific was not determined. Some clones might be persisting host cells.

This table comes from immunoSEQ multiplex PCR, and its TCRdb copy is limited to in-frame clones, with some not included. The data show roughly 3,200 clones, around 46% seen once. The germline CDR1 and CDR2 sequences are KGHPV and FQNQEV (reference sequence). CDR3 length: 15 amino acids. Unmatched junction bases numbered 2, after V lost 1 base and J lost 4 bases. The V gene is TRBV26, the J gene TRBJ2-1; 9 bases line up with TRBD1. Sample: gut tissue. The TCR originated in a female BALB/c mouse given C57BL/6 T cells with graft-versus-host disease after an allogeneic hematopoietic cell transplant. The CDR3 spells CASSLLGQGYAEQFF. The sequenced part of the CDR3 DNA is TGTGCCAGCAGTCTGTTGGGACAGGGTTATGCTGAGCAGTTC.